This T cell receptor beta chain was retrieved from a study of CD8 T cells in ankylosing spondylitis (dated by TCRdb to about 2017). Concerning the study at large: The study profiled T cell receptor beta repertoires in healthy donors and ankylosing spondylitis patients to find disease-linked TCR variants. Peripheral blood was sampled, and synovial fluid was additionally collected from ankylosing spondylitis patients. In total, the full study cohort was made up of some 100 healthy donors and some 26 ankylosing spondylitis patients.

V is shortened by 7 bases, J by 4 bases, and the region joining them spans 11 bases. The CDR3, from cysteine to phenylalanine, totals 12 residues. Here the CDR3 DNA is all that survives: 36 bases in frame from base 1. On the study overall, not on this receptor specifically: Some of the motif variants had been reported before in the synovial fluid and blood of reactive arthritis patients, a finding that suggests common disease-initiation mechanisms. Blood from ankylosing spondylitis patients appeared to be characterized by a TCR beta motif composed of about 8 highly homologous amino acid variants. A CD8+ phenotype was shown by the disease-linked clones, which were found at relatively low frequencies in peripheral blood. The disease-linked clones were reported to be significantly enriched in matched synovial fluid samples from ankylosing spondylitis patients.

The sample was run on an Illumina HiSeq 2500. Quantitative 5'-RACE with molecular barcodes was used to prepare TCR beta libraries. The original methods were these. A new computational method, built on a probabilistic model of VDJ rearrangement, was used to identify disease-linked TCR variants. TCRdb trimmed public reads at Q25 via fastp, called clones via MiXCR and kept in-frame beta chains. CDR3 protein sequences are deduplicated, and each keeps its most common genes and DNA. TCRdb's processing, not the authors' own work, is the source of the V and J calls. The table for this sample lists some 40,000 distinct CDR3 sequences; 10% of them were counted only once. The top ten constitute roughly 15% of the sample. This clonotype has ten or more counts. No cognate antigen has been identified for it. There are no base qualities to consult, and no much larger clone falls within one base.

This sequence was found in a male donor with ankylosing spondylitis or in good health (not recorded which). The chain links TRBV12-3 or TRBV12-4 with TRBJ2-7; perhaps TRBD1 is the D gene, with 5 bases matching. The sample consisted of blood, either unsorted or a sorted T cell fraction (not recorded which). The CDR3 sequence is CASTSTVYEQYF. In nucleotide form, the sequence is TGTGCCAGCACCTCGACAGTTTACGAGCAGTACTTC.